This T cell receptor beta chain derives from a study of blood T cell repertoires in COVID-19. Overall study: Acute and convalescent COVID-19 samples came from the United States, Italy and Spain.

This CDR3 comprises 13 residues. V lost 3 bases and J 5 bases, leaving 8 bases between the germline ends. Germline V gives CDR1 SEHNR, CDR2 FQNEAQ (reference sequence). Authors' processing steps: Reference gene primer amplification gave estimated nucleated cell counts. The repertoire was sequenced with immunoSEQ multiplex PCR; TCRdb's copy has only in-frame clones and lacks some. That table is the source of V, J and clone size, and D and trimming were worked out from the DNA. The sample has about 170,000 clones; about four fifths are singletons. Material: peripheral blood. This sequence originates from a woman of 80 years or more with acute or convalescent COVID-19. The rearrangement joins TRBV7-9 to TRBJ1-5; D unclear. The CDR3 DNA follows: TGTGCCAGCAGCTTCGGTCTCGATCAGCCCCAGCATTTT. Translation: CASSFGLDQPQHF. Based on the CDR3 plus reference TRBV7-9 and TRBJ1-5, the full variable domain is DTGVSQNPRHKITKRGQNVTFRCDPISEHNRLYWYRQTLGQGPEFLTYFQNEAQLEKSRLLSDRFSAERPKGSFSTLEIQRTEQGDSAMYLCASSFGLDQPQHFGDGTRLSIL.